This T cell receptor (beta chain) stems from a study of blood T cells in healthy people across ages. Next came a second PCR, run for roughly 6 to 11 cycles, which used a sample-barcoded 5' primer along with a J-beta primer mix. In TCRdb, the 5' RACE reads were re-called with MiXCR into one record per CDR3 protein. The sample holds about 1 million distinct CDR3 sequences, more than 35% seen once. Germline CDR1 reads KGHSH; CDR2 reads LQKENI. This CDR3 has 16 residues. Healthy individuals of Caucasian origin from Russia, aged roughly 6 to 95, served as donors. Total RNA was isolated from each sample in quantities of at least 6 micrograms. Study observations and caveats: Higher diversity, along with more naive CD4+ cells, distinguished long-lived donors from aged donors. Older age went with lower TCR beta diversity per million T cells, in a roughly linear way.

Comments on this clonotype: Antigen unknown. At one end the junction does not follow the germline gene, possibly because of a read error.

The sequencing sample was made of blood. This TCR was recovered from a woman aged 55-75 years in good health. This chain joins TRBV18 and TRBJ2-1, with TRBD2 identical over 9 bases. CDR3 DNA sequence: TGTGCCAGCTCACCAAAGCGGGCGGGAGGGGACAATGAGCGGTTCTTC. Residues: CASSPKRAGGDNERFF.